What follows is one T cell receptor (beta chain) and its context. The antigen is undetermined. Germline assignment: CDR1 PRHDT and CDR2 FYEKMQ (reference sequence). Trimming shortened V by 4 bases and J by 0 bases, and 10 bases separated the two germline ends. This CDR3 has 14 amino acids. This sample is drawn from a study of CD4 T cells in relation to SARS-CoV-2 and coronaviruses. Whole-study findings and limits: Compared with monoreactive clones, crossreactive clones showed significantly weaker SARS-CoV-2 expansion.

TCRdb keeps only in-frame clones here, not all; method: immunoSEQ multiplex PCR. The sample carries about 65,000 clones, approximately 87% recorded once. Before the COVID-19 pandemic, during about 2010-2018, CD4+ T cells were taken from unexposed donors. Sequenced material: memory CD4+ T cells from PBMCs. The chain uses TRBV13 and TRBJ2-7; D is perhaps TRBD1 (6 bases). This sequence originates from a human donor in good health. The chain's CDR3 is CASSSRGNSYEQYF. CDR3 nucleotides: TGTGCCAGCAGCTCCAGGGGCAACTCCTACGAGCAGTACTTC.